Each of the 3 T cell receptor beta chains below was sequenced from the same sample in a study of tumor-infiltrating lymphocytes in primary liver carcinoma. TCR beta cDNA was prepared out of about 530 ng total RNA by means of a constant-region primer. For TCR beta, libraries were produced by three nested multiplex PCR rounds using slightly modified ARM-PCR. It was with TRBV1-TRBV30 forward primers and a C-beta reverse primer that the first two PCR rounds were run, at around 10 cycles each. TCRdb re-called the multiplex PCR reads with MiXCR, one entry per CDR3 protein. The sample consists of roughly 330,000 distinct CDR3 sequences, less than 65% of them appearing once. The authors took blood RNA from unsorted whole blood and also extracted germline DNA. Sequencing input: peripheral blood. The receptors originated from a man between 35 and 55 years old with primary liver carcinoma and hepatitis B virus infection.

This clonotype has a count of ten or more. The chain employs TRBV5-4 and TRBJ2-7; the D gene is possibly TRBD2 (6 bases). V was trimmed by 2 bases and J by 0 bases, leaving 6 bases between them. The CDR3 is made up of 13 amino acids. Germline V lookup: CDR1 SGHNT, CDR2 YYREEE (reference sequence). DNA for the CDR3: TGTGCCAGCAGCTTTAGCGGCTCCTACGAGCAGTACTTC. As protein: CASSFSGSYEQYF.

About this clonotype itself: This clone may be a read error of a much larger clone one base away. V gene TRBV28 combines with J gene TRBJ2-1, with 7 bases matching TRBD1. Trimming at V came to 4 bases and at J to 13 bases, leaving 7 bases not matched to a gene. The CDR3 consists of 12 residues. Germline assignment: CDR1 MDHEN and CDR2 SYDVKM. This CDR3 is CASSSQGIDQFF. Written as DNA, the CDR3 is TGTGCCAGCAGTTCACAGGGGATTGATCAGTTCTTC.

With regard to this clonotype: A much larger clone differs by one base, so this may be a read error. This rearrangement joins TRBV6-2 or TRBV6-3 to TRBJ2-7; D unresolved. The CDR3 spans 12 residues. CDR1 is MNHEY, CDR2 SVGEGT, per germline. DNA of the CDR3: TGTGCCAGCAGTAGCCCGACTCACGAGCACTACTTC. The encoded protein is CASSSPTHEHYF.